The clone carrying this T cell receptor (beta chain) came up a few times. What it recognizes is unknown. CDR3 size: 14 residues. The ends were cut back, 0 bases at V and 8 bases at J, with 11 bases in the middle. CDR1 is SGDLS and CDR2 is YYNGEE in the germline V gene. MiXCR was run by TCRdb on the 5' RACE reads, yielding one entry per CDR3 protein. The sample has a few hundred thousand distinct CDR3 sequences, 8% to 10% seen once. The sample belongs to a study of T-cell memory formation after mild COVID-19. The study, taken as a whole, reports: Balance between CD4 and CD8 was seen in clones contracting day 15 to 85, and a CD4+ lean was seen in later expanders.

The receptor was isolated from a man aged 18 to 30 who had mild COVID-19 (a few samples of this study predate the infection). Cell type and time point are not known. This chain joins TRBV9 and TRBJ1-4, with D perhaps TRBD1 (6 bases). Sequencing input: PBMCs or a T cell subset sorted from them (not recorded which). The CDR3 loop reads CASSVAQGKEKLFF. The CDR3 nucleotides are TGTGCCAGCAGCGTAGCACAGGGAAAGGAAAAACTGTTTTTT.